This TCR beta chain was found in a study of T cell responses to AZD1222 COVID-19 vaccine. The germline V gene has CDR1 KGHDR and CDR2 SFDVKD. The CDR3 totals 12 residues. Between the trimmed V and J ends, which lost 3 bases and 5 bases, there was a span of 7 bases. Repertoires were generated with immunoSEQ multiplex PCR, while TCRdb's copy carries only in-frame clones and drops some. The data show roughly 150,000 clones, with approximately 92% seen just once and roughly 1.6% held by the top ten. This clone was observed a single time. The starting material was peripheral blood, obtained on day 0 of AZD1222 vaccination. This sequence originates from an adult in good health. V usage is TRBV24-1 and J usage is TRBJ2-7; no definite D call. The CDR3 loop reads CATSDPAHEQYF. For the CDR3, the DNA is TGTGCCACCAGTGATCCGGCACACGAGCAGTACTTC.